This entry is about one T cell receptor (beta chain). The V gene end was trimmed by 0 bases and the J gene end by 5 bases; junction bases not matched to a gene: 12. The V gene's germline CDR1 is SGHNT and CDR2 YYREEE (reference sequence). This CDR3 spans 19 amino acids. Measured with immunoSEQ multiplex PCR; TCRdb has only the in-frame clones, and not every one. The table lists 150,000 to 200,000 clones, approximately 88% of them singletons, with about 7% in the top ten. These data are taken from a study of cytomegalovirus exposure and HLA in healthy donors. The chain is built from TRBV5-4 and TRBJ2-1, with TRBD2 identical over 12 bases. The sequenced material came from PBMCs. This TCR derives from a man younger than 30 in good health and CMV-seropositive. The CDR3 sequence is CASSLGLAGVSRQDNEQFF. CDR3 in DNA: TGTGCCAGCAGCTTGGGACTAGCGGGAGTTAGTCGCCAAGACAATGAGCAGTTCTTC.